This TCR beta chain appears in the sequencing data of a study of blood T cell repertoires in COVID-19. Study-wide context: The origin of the acute and convalescent COVID-19 samples was the United States, Italy and Spain. T cells, B-cell-depleted T cells, or PBMCs provided the cDNA or gDNA that served as material.

In the study's own analysis: Scientists estimated how many nucleated cells there were by amplifying reference gene primers. Profiling relied on immunoSEQ multiplex PCR, and the TCRdb table lists in-frame clones only, not all of them. The DNA was the basis for D and trimming; V, J and clone size are from that table. The sample records 200,000 to 250,000 clones, approximately 86% being singletons. With 5 bases clipped from V and 6 bases from J, the junction kept 4 bases outside the gene matches. The CDR3 sequence is 14 residues long. The germline V gene has CDR1 LNHDA and CDR2 SQIVND (reference sequence).

This clonotype was obtained from a woman aged 55-75 years who had recovered from COVID-19. Sample: peripheral blood. The V gene is TRBV19, the J gene TRBJ2-1, with 10 bases fitting TRBD1. The CDR3 sequence is CASSPRQGANEQFF. The CDR3 nucleotides read TGTGCCAGTAGTCCACGACAGGGGGCCAATGAGCAGTTCTTC.